These 22 T cell receptor beta chains were all obtained from the same sample, sequenced in a study of shared clonotypes between healthy human individuals. The protocol was immunoSEQ multiplex PCR, while the TCRdb copy is restricted to in-frame clones and leaves out a portion. The sample yields 2.3 million or so clones, 93% seen once. Material: naive CD4+ T cells from PBMCs. This sample's subset: CD45RA+ positively selected. The receptors stem from a young man in good health. Some clones in this sample may be carry-over from other donors' samples.

Concerning this clone itself: The identical CDR3 is also encoded by other nucleotide sequences in the sample. V and J are TRBV7-9 and TRBJ1-2; maybe TRBD1 (5 bases). Looked up from germline, CDR1 is SEHNR and CDR2 is FQNEAQ (reference sequence). V lost 5 bases, J lost 0 bases, and 10 bases lay in between. The CDR3 has 14 amino acids. The CDR3 sequence is CASSLGRANYGYTF. CDR3 bases: TGTGCCAGCAGCCTCGGCAGGGCTAACTATGGCTACACCTTC.

The chain carries TRBV6-5 and TRBJ2-2; perhaps TRBD2 as D (5 bases). V was shortened by 2 bases and J by 2 bases, with 12 bases between the two germline ends. The CDR3 consists of 16 residues. Germline V gene lookup returns CDR1 MNHEY and CDR2 SVGAGI. In DNA, the CDR3 is TGTGCCAGCAGTTACCTCCGGACTGATAACACCGGGGAGCTGTTTTTT. Amino acid sequence: CASSYLRTDNTGELFF.

The chain recombines TRBV21-1 with TRBJ2-5; whether TRBD2, the table's D call, matches the DNA was not checked. TRBV21-1 is shown as a pseudogene. The CDR3 covers 17 residues. The CDR3 loop is CASSPLPAGERQETQYF. The CDR3 nucleotides are TGTGCCAGCAGCCCCCTTCCCGCGGGGGAGCGCCAAGAGACCCAGTACTTC.

This sequence joins TRBV2 and TRBJ2-1; 14 nucleotides agree with TRBD2. CDR1 and CDR2 (germline): SNHLY, FYNNEI. Trimming at V came to 6 bases and at J to 10 bases, leaving 5 bases not matched to a gene. The CDR3 length is 14 residues. CDR3 protein: CASRGLAGVGEQFF. CDR3 DNA sequence: TGTGCCAGCAGGGGACTAGCGGGAGTGGGGGAGCAGTTCTTC.

The chain joins TRBV6-4 to TRBJ1-1; the match to TRBD1 covers 8 bases. V dropped 6 bases and J dropped 0; count of bases not matched to a gene: 6. The germline gives CDR1 MRHNA, CDR2 SNTAGT. This CDR3 has 15 residues. CDR3: CASRTGAGVNTEAFF. The CDR3 DNA reads as TGTGCCAGCAGGACAGGGGCAGGCGTGAACACTGAAGCTTTCTTT.

The V and J genes are TRBV7-2 and TRBJ2-1, with 14 bases that match TRBD2. The germline V gene has CDR1 SGHTA and CDR2 FQGNSA. Unmatched junction bases numbered 6, after V lost 3 bases and J lost 5 bases. The CDR3 loop spans 17 amino acids. CDR3 DNA: TGTGCCAGCAGCTTCGGACTAGCGGGAGGAACCCACAATGAGCAGTTCTTC. Protein product: CASSFGLAGGTHNEQFF. Based on the CDR3 plus reference TRBV7-2 and TRBJ2-1, the full variable domain is GAGVSQSPSNKVTEKGKDVELRCDPISGHTALYWYRQSLGQGLEFLIYFQGNSAPDKSGLPSDRFSAERTGGSVSTLTIQRTQQEDSAVYLCASSFGLAGGTHNEQFFGPGTRLTVL.

The genes are TRBV14 and TRBJ1-5, with D maybe TRBD1 (5 bases). The ends were cut back, 3 bases at V and 0 bases at J, with 24 bases in the middle. CDR1 and CDR2 from the germline V gene are SGHDN and FVKESK. The CDR3 totals 20 residues. The DNA of the CDR3 is TGTGCCAGCAGCCATGTTAATTTCAGGGCCTTACGACCTAGCAATCAGCCCCAGCATTTT. This sequence encodes CASSHVNFRALRPSNQPQHF. The full variable domain, its missing parts supplied by reference TRBV14 and TRBJ1-5, is EAGVTQFPSHSVIEKGQTVTLRCDPISGHDNLYWYRRVMGKEIKFLLHFVKESKQDESGMPNNRFLAERTGGTYSTLKVQPAELEDSGVYFCASSHVNFRALRPSNQPQHFGDGTRLSIL.

This rearrangement joins TRBV30 to TRBJ1-2; D is unclear. The CDR3 totals 12 residues. Trimming cost V 0 bases and J 7 bases, with 9 bases left between them. CDR1 and CDR2 (germline): GTSNPN, SVGIG (reference sequence). CDR3 protein: CAWSVLFCGYTF. DNA for the CDR3: TGTGCCTGGAGTGTACTCTTTTGTGGCTACACCTTC.

This clone was observed once. V is TRBV30 and J is TRBJ1-4; tentative D call: TRBD1 (5 bases). This CDR3 has 13 residues. The germline V and J ends were trimmed by 2 bases and 7 bases, with 11 bases remaining between them. CDR1 is GTSNPN, CDR2 SVGIG, per germline (reference sequence). The CDR3 nucleotides read TGTGCCTGGAGTTACACAGGAGGTGAAAAACTGTTTTTT. It specifies CAWSYTGGEKLFF.

In DNA, the CDR3 is TGTGCCAGCAGCTTAAATTGGGCCGGCAATCAGCCCCAGCATTTT. Its protein is CASSLNWAGNQPQHF. The J gene is TRBJ1-5, the V gene TRBV7-2, with D hard to call. The CDR3 spans 15 residues. Trimming took off 2 bases at V and 2 bases at J, with 10 bases between the two ends. Germline V CDR1 and CDR2: SGHTA, FQGNSA.

The chain carries TRBV11-2 and TRBJ1-3; D not certain. The CDR3 spans 16 residues. CDR1 SGHAT and CDR2 FQNNGV come from the germline V gene. Trimming removed 1 base from V and 0 bases from J, with 10 bases in between. CDR3 coding DNA: TGTGCCAGCAGCTTAGCCCTTTTAGTCTCTGGAAACACCATATATTTT. Translation: CASSLALLVSGNTIYF.

This clone was picked up one time. The sample has other DNA sequences that encode this CDR3 too. The gene calls are TRBV6-5 and TRBJ1-1; 7 bases match TRBD1. Germline CDR1 and CDR2: MNHEY and SVGAGI. Trimming at V came to 6 bases and at J to 2 bases, leaving 6 bases not matched to a gene. The CDR3 is 14 amino acids. In nucleotides, the CDR3 is TGTGCCAGCAGGAGGGACAGAGAAAACACTGAAGCTTTCTTT. It encodes CASRRDRENTEAFF.

For this clone: Different DNA sequences within this sample yield the same CDR3. V is TRBV15 and J is TRBJ1-5, with D hard to call. The germline gives CDR1 LNHNV, CDR2 YYDKDF (reference sequence). The V and J ends lost 0 bases and 4 bases respectively, with 10 bases between them. The CDR3 has 15 residues. Here the CDR3 reads CATSRDLGGNQPQHF. The CDR3 DNA reads as TGTGCCACCAGCAGAGATCTTGGCGGGAATCAGCCCCAGCATTTT.

The V and J genes are TRBV6-6 and TRBJ2-3, with 8 bases that match TRBD2. The CDR3 extends over 14 amino acids. CDR1 and CDR2 from the germline V gene are MNHNY and SVGAGI (reference sequence). With V trimmed by 6 bases and J by 2 bases, 4 bases remained unmatched. The CDR3 loop is CASSLSGATDTQYF. CDR3 bases: TGTGCCAGCAGCCTTAGCGGGGCCACAGATACGCAGTATTTT.

The rearrangement uses TRBV10-3 and TRBJ2-2; TRBD2 is a possible D gene (6 bases). The CDR3 is 18 residues long. The germline V gene has CDR1 ENHRY and CDR2 SYGVKD. Trimming cost V 0 bases and J 5 bases, with 19 bases left between them. Here the CDR3 reads CAISESGRPPGGTGELFF. Here the CDR3 DNA reads TGTGCCATCAGTGAGTCAGGTAGACCACCCGGAGGGACCGGGGAGCTGTTTTTT.

The CDR3 reads CASSVWFEDTEAFF. CDR3 coding DNA: TGTGCCAGCAGCGTCTGGTTTGAGGACACTGAAGCTTTCTTT. This rearrangement joins TRBV9 to TRBJ1-1; D uncertain. V was clipped by 2 bases and J by 3 bases, with 11 bases between them. The CDR3 has 14 amino acids. Germline V CDR1 and CDR2: SGDLS, YYNGEE.

The chain couples TRBV6-1 to TRBJ2-7; D call uncertain. The CDR3 runs 13 residues. V was trimmed by 5 bases and J by 1 base, leaving 9 bases between them. Per the germline V gene, CDR1 is MNHNS and CDR2 is SASEGT. CDR3 nucleotide sequence: TGTGCCAGCAGTCCCAGGAGATCCTACGAGCAGTACTTC. Translation: CASSPRRSYEQYF.

This clone occurred a few times. This chain connects TRBV5-4 to TRBJ2-7; D gene unclear. The CDR3 covers 12 residues. V was trimmed by 1 base and J by 3 bases, leaving 5 bases between them. Germline-derived CDR1 and CDR2 are SGHNT and YYREEE (reference sequence). The CDR3 here is CASSLTGYEQYF. The CDR3 region has the DNA TGTGCCAGCAGCTTGACTGGCTACGAGCAGTACTTC. The variable domain in full, completed from reference TRBV5-4 and TRBJ2-7, reads ETGVTQSPTHLIKTRGQQVTLRCSSQSGHNTVSWYQQALGQGPQFIFQYYREEENGRGNFPPRFSGLQFPNYSSELNVNALELDDSALYLCASSLTGYEQYFGPGTRLTVT.

The genes are TRBV7-9 and TRBJ2-6; 9 bases are a match to TRBD1. This CDR3 comprises 18 residues. Germline CDR1 is SEHNR and CDR2 is FQNEAQ (reference sequence). The CDR3 DNA is TGTGCTACCCCGGACAGGGGCCCTACGTCGTCTGGGGCCAACGTCCTGACTTTC. It codes for CATPDRGPTSSGANVLTF.

This chain joins TRBV10-3 and TRBJ2-7, with 7 bases identical to TRBD2. Germline V gives CDR1 ENHRY, CDR2 SYGVKD. The CDR3 extends over 16 amino acids. The V gene end was trimmed by 5 bases and the J gene end by 3 bases; junction bases not matched to a gene: 13. The CDR3 here is CAISPRGREAHYEQYF. As DNA, the CDR3 is TGTGCCATCAGTCCCCGGGGTCGGGAGGCCCACTACGAGCAGTACTTC.

In regard to this clone: The same CDR3 is also encoded by other DNA sequences in this sample. The chain combines TRBV10-3 with TRBJ2-7; TRBD1 agrees at 10 bases. The V and J ends lost 2 bases and 2 bases, in that order; junction bases with no gene match: 0. Germline V CDR1 and CDR2: ENHRY, SYGVKD. This CDR3 is built from 14 residues. The CDR3 DNA reads as TGTGCCATCAGTGAGGGACAGGGGGCCTACGAGCAGTACTTC. Amino acid sequence: CAISEGQGAYEQYF.

The V gene is TRBV2, the J gene TRBJ1-2; D is perhaps TRBD1 (5 bases). The CDR3 is 14 residues long. Trimming pared 8 bases from V and 3 bases from J, leaving 16 bases between. Per germline, CDR1 SNHLY and CDR2 FYNNEI. DNA for the CDR3: TGTGCCAGCCGGGAGGGGATGTGGGACTATGGCTACACCTTC. Its protein is CASREGMWDYGYTF.